The source of this TCR beta chain is a study of neurological immune-mediated disorders. Findings and caveats of the study: TCR-beta repertoires seemed private in all groups, with no expanded CDR3 amino acid sequences shared. Multiple sclerosis was found to have the least TCR clonal expansion, below healthy controls, and HTLV-1-associated myelopathy the most.

TCRdb reprocessed the 5' RACE reads via MiXCR and lists one record per CDR3 protein. The sample records roughly 62,000 distinct CDR3 sequences, roughly 2.5% being singletons. This clonotype occurred many times. Its antigen is undetermined. CDR1 and CDR2 from the germline V gene are SGHVS and FQNEAQ. V dropped 2 bases and J dropped 3 bases, with 4 bases sitting between them. There are 12 residues in the CDR3. The chain combines TRBV7-8 with TRBJ2-5; D is undetermined. The specimen sequenced was PBMCs. The sequence derives from a man aged 45-60 years with multiple sclerosis. For the CDR3, the DNA is TGTGCCAGCAGCTTATCCAAAGAGACCCAGTACTTC. It encodes CASSLSKETQYF.